This TCR beta chain was sequenced for a study of cytomegalovirus exposure and HLA in healthy donors. Study details: Some 200 million T cells yielded 100 million to 130 million unique TCR beta sequences, as an earlier analysis found. Study findings and constraints: Across donors, most TCRs were seen rarely, yet some public ones were widespread. No immune exposure information besides CMV serostatus was available. Among donors in an Asian-associated ancestry cluster, a later analysis reportedly found fewer N-insertions than the roughly 700-donor mean.

With respect to this clone: Its antigen remains unknown.

J was trimmed by 0 bases and V by 6 bases; bases with no gene match: 8. This CDR3 comprises 15 residues. CDR1 is KGHSH, CDR2 LQKENI, per germline. In the PCR, 60 Vbeta and 13 Jbeta primers were used. Assay: immunoSEQ multiplex PCR; the TCRdb copy retains only in-frame clones and omits some. The repertoire holds about 90,000 clones, with approximately 70% as singletons. Source material: PBMCs. This receptor was obtained from a man aged 25-40 years in good health and CMV-seronegative. The rearrangement joins TRBV18 to TRBJ2-7; 7 bases are a match to TRBD1. CDR3: CASSLDRVSSYEQYF. The CDR3 DNA is TGTGCCAGCTCCCTCGACAGGGTCAGCTCCTACGAGCAGTACTTC.